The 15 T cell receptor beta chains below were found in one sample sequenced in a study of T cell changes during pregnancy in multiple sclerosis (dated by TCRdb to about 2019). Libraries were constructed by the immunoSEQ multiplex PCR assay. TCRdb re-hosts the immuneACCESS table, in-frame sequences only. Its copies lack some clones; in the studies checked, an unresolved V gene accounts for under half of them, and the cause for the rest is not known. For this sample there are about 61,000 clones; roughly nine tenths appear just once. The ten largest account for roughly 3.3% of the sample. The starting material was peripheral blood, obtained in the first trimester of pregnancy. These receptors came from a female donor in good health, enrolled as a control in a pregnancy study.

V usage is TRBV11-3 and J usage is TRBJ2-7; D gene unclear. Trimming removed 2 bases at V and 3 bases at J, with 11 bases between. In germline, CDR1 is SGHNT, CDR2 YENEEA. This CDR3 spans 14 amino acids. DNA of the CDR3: TGTGCCAGCAGCTTATCAATTCAATTCTACGAGCAGTACTTC. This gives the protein CASSLSIQFYEQYF.

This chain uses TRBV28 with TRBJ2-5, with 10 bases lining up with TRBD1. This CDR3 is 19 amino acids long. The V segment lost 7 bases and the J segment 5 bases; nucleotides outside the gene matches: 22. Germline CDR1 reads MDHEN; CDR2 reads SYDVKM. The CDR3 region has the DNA TGTGCCAGCAAACCCGCCCGGGACAGGGGACGATGGGGGGAGGAGACCCAGTACTTC. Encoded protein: CASKPARDRGRWGEETQYF.

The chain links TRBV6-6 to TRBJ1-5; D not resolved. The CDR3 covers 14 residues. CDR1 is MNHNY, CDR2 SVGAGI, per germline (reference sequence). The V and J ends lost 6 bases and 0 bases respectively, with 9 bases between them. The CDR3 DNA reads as TGTGCCAGCAGCGCAGGTTATAGCAATCAGCCCCAGCATTTT. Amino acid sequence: CASSAGYSNQPQHF.

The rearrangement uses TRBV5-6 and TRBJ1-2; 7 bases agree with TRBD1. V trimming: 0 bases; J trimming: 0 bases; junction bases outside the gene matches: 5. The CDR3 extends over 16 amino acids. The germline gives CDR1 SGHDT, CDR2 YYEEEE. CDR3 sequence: CASSLDRQGANYGYTF. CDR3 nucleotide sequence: TGTGCCAGCAGCTTGGATCGACAGGGAGCTAACTATGGCTACACCTTC. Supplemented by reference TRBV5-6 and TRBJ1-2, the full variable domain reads DAGVTQSPTHLIKTRGQQVTLRCSPKSGHDTVSWYQQALGQGPQFIFQYYEEEERQRGNFPDRFSGHQFPNYSSELNVNALLLGDSALYLCASSLDRQGANYGYTFGSGTRLTVV.

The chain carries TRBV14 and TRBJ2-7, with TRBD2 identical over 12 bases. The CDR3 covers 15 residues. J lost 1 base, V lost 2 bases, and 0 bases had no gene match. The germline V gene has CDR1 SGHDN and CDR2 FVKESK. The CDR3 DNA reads TGTGCCAGCAGCCAAACTAGCGGGAGGTCCTACGAGCAGTACTTC. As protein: CASSQTSGRSYEQYF.

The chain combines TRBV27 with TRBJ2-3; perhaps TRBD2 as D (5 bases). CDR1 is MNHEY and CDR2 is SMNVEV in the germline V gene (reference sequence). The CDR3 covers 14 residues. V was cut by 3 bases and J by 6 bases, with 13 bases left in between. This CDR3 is CASSFGDRGDTQYF. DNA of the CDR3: TGTGCCAGCAGTTTTGGTGATCGAGGGGATACGCAGTATTTT.

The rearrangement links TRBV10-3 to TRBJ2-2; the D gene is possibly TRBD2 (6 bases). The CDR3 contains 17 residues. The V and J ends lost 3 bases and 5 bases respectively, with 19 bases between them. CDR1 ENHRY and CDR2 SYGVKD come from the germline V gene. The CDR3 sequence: CAISDELALPRTGELFF. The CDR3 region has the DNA TGTGCCATCAGTGACGAACTAGCCCTTCCGAGAACCGGGGAGCTGTTTTTT.

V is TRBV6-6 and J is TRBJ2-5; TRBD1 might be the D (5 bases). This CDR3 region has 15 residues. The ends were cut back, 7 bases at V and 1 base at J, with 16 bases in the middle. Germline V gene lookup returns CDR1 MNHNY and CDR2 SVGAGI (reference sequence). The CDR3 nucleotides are TGTGCCAGCACCACCCCCCAGGGAATCCAAGAGACCCAGTACTTC. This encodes CASTTPQGIQETQYF.

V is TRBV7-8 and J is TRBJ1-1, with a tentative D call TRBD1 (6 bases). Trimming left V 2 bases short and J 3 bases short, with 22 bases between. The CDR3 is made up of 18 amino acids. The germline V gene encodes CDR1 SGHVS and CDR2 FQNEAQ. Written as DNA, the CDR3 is TGTGCCAGCAGCTTAAGGCCCGTCGGGGGGCTAGGGGACACTGAAGCTTTCTTT. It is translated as CASSLRPVGGLGDTEAFF.

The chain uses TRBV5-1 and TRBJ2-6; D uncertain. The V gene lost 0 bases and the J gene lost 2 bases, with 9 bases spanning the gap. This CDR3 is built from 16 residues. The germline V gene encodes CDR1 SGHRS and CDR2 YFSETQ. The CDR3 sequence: CASSLGQEAGANVLTF. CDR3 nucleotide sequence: TGCGCCAGCAGCTTGGGTCAGGAAGCTGGGGCCAACGTCCTGACTTTC.

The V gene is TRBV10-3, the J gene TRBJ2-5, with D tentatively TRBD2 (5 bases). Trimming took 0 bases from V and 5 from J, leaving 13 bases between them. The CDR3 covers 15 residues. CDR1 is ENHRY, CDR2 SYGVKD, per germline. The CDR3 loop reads CAISESSGLGETQYF. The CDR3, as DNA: TGTGCCATCAGTGAGTCTTCGGGATTAGGGGAGACCCAGTACTTC.

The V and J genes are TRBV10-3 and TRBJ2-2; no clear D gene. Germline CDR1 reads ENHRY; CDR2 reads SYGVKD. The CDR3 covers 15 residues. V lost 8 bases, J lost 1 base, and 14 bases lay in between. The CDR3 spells CAIRDAPGNTGELFF. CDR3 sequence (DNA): TGTGCCATCCGAGACGCGCCAGGGAACACCGGGGAGCTGTTTTTT.

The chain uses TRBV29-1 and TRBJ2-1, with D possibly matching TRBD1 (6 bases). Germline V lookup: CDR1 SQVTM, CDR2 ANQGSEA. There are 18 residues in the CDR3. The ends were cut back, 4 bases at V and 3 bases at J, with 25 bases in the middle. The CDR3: CSVVPVVSVGAHYNEQFF. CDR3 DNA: TGCAGCGTTGTTCCGGTAGTGAGTGTGGGGGCTCACTACAATGAGCAGTTCTTC.

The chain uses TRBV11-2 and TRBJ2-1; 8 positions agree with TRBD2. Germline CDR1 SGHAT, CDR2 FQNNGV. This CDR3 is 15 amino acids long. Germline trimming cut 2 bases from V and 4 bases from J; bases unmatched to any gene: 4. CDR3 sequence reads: CASSLMTSAYNEQFF. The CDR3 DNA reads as TGTGCCAGCAGCTTAATGACTAGCGCTTACAATGAGCAGTTCTTC.

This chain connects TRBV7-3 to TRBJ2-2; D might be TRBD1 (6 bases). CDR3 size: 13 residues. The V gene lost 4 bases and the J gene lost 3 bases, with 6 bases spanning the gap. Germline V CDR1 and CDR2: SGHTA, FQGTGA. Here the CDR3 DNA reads TGTGCCAGCAGCTACAGGGACACCGGGGAGCTGTTTTTT. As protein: CASSYRDTGELFF.